This is a list of T cell receptor beta chains from one sample in a study of radiotherapy plus CTLA-4 blockade in lung cancer. The table came from immunoSEQ multiplex PCR; TCRdb's copy has only in-frame clones and leaves some out. The table records tens of thousands of clones, 78% of them present only once. This specimen was peripheral blood, taken from a patient treated with radiotherapy plus ipilimumab. Source of these receptors: a human donor with non-small cell lung cancer who had a partial response to radiotherapy plus ipilimumab. Some clones in this sample may be carry-over from other donors' samples. Both conserved end residues are part of each CDR3. A D gene is named only where the DNA matches it firmly. The size entry is marked missing in some rows and otherwise reads once, few, many or a size class.

v_call	j_call	clone_size	d_call	cdr3_length	cdr3_nt	cdr3_aa
TRBV7-2	TRBJ2-7	once	-	12	TGTGCCAGCAGCGCAGCCAGGAACGAGCAGTACTTC	CASSAARNEQYF
TRBV11-3	TRBJ2-5	-	-	14	TGTGCCAGCAGCTTAGGAGGGGGCCAAGAGACCCAGTACTTC	CASSLGGGQETQYF
TRBV6-1	TRBJ1-5	-	-	15	TGTGCCAGCAGTGAAGTCTATCGGAGCAATCAGCCCCAGCATTTT	CASSEVYRSNQPQHF
TRBV10-3	TRBJ2-5	-	TRBD1	15	TGTGCCATCAGTGATCAACAGGGGTACCAAGAGACCCAGTACTTC	CAISDQQGYQETQYF
TRBV21-1	TRBJ2-3	-	-	13	TGTGCCAGCGAGGTTAGGGGGCAAGATACGCAGTATTTT	CASEVRGQDTQYF
TRBV9	TRBJ2-5	-	TRBD1	17	TGTGCCAGCAGCTTTCCCCCAGACTCGACAGGGGAAGAGACCCAGTACTTC	CASSFPPDSTGEETQYF
TRBV7-9	TRBJ2-2	many	-	13	TGTGCCAGCAGCTTTAGTCCGCGAGGGGAGCTGTTTTTT	CASSFSPRGELFF
TRBV6-1	TRBJ2-1	-	-	16	TGTGCCAGCAGTGATTCCCTAGGCGGCGCCTACAATGAGCAGTTCTTC	CASSDSLGGAYNEQFF
TRBV27	TRBJ2-1	-	-	14	TGTGCCAGCAGCGCGGGGAGAGGCTCCAATGAGCAGTTCTTC	CASSAGRGSNEQFF
TRBV19	TRBJ2-1	-	-	14	TGTGCCAGTAGTAGGGGGACGGGGGGCCTTGAGCAGTTCTTC	CASSRGTGGLEQFF
TRBV28	TRBJ2-5	-	TRBD1	14	TGTGCCAGCAGGATCGCCGGGACAGAGGGCACCCAGTACTTC	CASRIAGTEGTQYF
TRBV19	TRBJ2-3	few	-	14	TGTGCCAGTAGTATGAATTCCGGGATAGATACGCAGTATTTT	CASSMNSGIDTQYF
TRBV7-2	TRBJ2-3	few	-	14	TGTGCCAGCAGCTACGGACAGAGCACAGATACGCAGTATTTT	CASSYGQSTDTQYF
TRBV4-3	TRBJ2-7	-	TRBD2	16	TGCGCCAGCAGCCAAGTTTCCGGGGGGGGAAGCTACGAGCAGTACTTC	CASSQVSGGGSYEQYF
TRBV11-3	TRBJ2-7	-	TRBD1	15	TGTGCCAGCAGCTCCGCCGGGACAGGGCTTTACGAGCAGTACTTC	CASSSAGTGLYEQYF
TRBV10-2	TRBJ2-7	-	TRBD2	14	TGCGCCAGCAGTGCGACTAGCGGGAGCGACGAGCAGTACTTC	CASSATSGSDEQYF
TRBV7-6	TRBJ2-7	-	-	16	TGTGCCAGCAGCTTACACGCTGATCAGGGTTGGCGCGAGCAGTACTTC	CASSLHADQGWREQYF
TRBV4-3	TRBJ1-5	-	TRBD1	17	TGCGCCAGCAGCCAATCTCCTGGCGACAGGGGCAATCAGCCCCAGCATTTT	CASSQSPGDRGNQPQHF
TRBV9	TRBJ1-3	-	-	14	TGTGCCAGCAGCCAGAGGGCTTCTGGAAACACCATATATTTT	CASSQRASGNTIYF
TRBV19	TRBJ2-1	-	-	15	TGTGCCAGTAGTACAGGTGTCGAGACCTACAATGAGCAGTTCTTC	CASSTGVETYNEQFF
TRBV7-2	TRBJ2-3	-	-	16	TGTGCCAGCAGCTCCGGAGGGGACGTATACACAGATACGCAGTATTTT	CASSSGGDVYTDTQYF
TRBV6-1	TRBJ1-6	-	-	14	TGTGCCAGCAGTCCCAGATTCTATAATTCACCCCTCCACTTT	CASSPRFYNSPLHF
TRBV21-1	TRBJ2-2	-	-	16	TGTGCCAGCACCCTCCCGGACAGGGAGGACACCGGGGAGCTGTTTTTT	CASTLPDREDTGELFF
TRBV11-3	TRBJ2-1	-	-	15	TGTGCCAGCAGCCTATCCATAGTCTCCTACAATGAGCAGTTCTTC	CASSLSIVSYNEQFF
TRBV2	TRBJ2-3	-	-	12	TGTGCCAGCAGTGATACGGGAGATACACAGTATTTT	CASSDTGDTQYF
TRBV29-1	TRBJ2-7	-	-	13	TGCAGCGTTATTCAGGGATTCGGCTACGAGCAGTACTTC	CSVIQGFGYEQYF
TRBV7-9	TRBJ2-7	-	-	15	TGTGCCAGCAGCTTAGGCGTCTCGATCATCGGGGAGCAGTACTTC	CASSLGVSIIGEQYF
TRBV5-1	TRBJ1-3	-	TRBD1	17	TGCGCCAGCAGCGCAACCGGGACAGGGGGCTTAATAGACACCATATATTTT	CASSATGTGGLIDTIYF
TRBV4-2	TRBJ2-7	-	TRBD2	15	TGTGCCAGCAGCCCCTCGAGCGGGGGGGTCTACGAGCAGTACTTC	CASSPSSGGVYEQYF
TRBV4-3	TRBJ2-1	-	TRBD2	17	TGCGCCAGCAGCCAAGTAAGAGGCGGGGGGATCTACAATGAGCAGTTCTTC	CASSQVRGGGIYNEQFF
TRBV6-4	TRBJ1-2	once	TRBD1	15	TGTGCCAGCAGGCAGACAGGGGGCCTCGACTATGGCTACACCTTC	CASRQTGGLDYGYTF
TRBV9	TRBJ1-5	-	TRBD1	15	TGTGCCAGCAGCCGCGGACAGGGAGTAGATCAGCCCCAGCATTTT	CASSRGQGVDQPQHF
TRBV5-1	TRBJ1-1	-	TRBD1	17	TGCGCCAGCAGCCAACAGGGACCAGGGGGTTTGAACACTGAAGCTTTCTTT	CASSQQGPGGLNTEAFF
TRBV7-9	TRBJ1-1	-	TRBD1	16	TGTGCCAGCAGCTTAGCGGGACAGGGTGCAGTCACTGAAGCTTTCTTT	CASSLAGQGAVTEAFF